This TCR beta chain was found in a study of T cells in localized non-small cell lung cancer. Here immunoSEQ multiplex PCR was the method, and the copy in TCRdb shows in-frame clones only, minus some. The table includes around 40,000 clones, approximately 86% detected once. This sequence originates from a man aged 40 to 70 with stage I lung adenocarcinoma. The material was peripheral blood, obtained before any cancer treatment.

The CDR3 loop reads CASSFRGTGGETQYF. In nucleotides, the CDR3 is TGTGCCAGCAGCTTCCGTGGGACAGGGGGCGAGACCCAGTACTTC. The J gene is TRBJ2-5, the V gene TRBV7-3, with 12 nucleotides matching TRBD1. This CDR3 comprises 15 residues. Germline CDR1 and CDR2: SGHTA and FQGTGA. V was pared by 3 bases and J by 5 bases, with 4 bases of the junction left unmatched. The full variable domain, its missing parts supplied by reference TRBV7-3 and TRBJ2-5, is GAGVSQTPSNKVTEKGKYVELRCDPISGHTALYWYRQSLGQGPEFLIYFQGTGAADDSGLPNDRFFAVRPEGSVSTLKIQRTERGDSAVYLCASSFRGTGGETQYFGPGTRLLVL.